This T cell receptor beta chain was retrieved from a study of blood T cell repertoires in COVID-19. The wider study: Samples taken during acute and convalescent COVID-19 were collected in the United States, Italy and Spain. T cells, B-cell-depleted T cells, or PBMCs supplied cDNA or gDNA.

Per the study methods: Reference gene primer amplification yielded estimated nucleated cell counts. Libraries were prepared by immunoSEQ multiplex PCR; TCRdb keeps only in-frame clonotypes and omits some of them. V, J and clone size were drawn from that table, and D and trimming were deduced from the DNA. The repertoire holds about 82,000 clones, approximately 82% seen once, with approximately 15% in the top ten. The sample consisted of peripheral blood. The sequence was collected from an older woman with acute or convalescent COVID-19.

CDR3 region: CASSRRNPGETQYF. The CDR3 bases are TGTGCCAGCAGTCGTCGAAATCCGGGAGAGACCCAGTACTTC. The chain has TRBV6-5 and TRBJ2-5; D not certain. This CDR3 region has 14 residues. Germline V gene sequence: CDR1 MNHEY, CDR2 SVGAGI. Trimming removed 5 bases from V and 4 bases from J, with 14 bases in between.